This TCR beta chain stems from a study of CD8 T cells in Susac syndrome. The CDR3 totals 12 residues. Trimming took 4 bases from V and 2 from J, leaving 7 bases between them. From germline, CDR1 is SGHDT and CDR2 YYEEEE. It was with random hexamers that roughly 0.45 to 1 ug RNA was reverse transcribed. MiXCR, applied by TCRdb to the immunoSEQ multiplex PCR reads, yields one record per CDR3 protein. The sample contains approximately 150,000 distinct CDR3 sequences, around 94% of which appear only once. The sample comprised CD4+ T cells from PBMCs. The chain joins TRBV5-6 to TRBJ2-7, with unresolved D. This TCR was recovered from a human donor in good health. CDR3 coding DNA: TGTGCCAGCAGCGTCGTAACCTACGAGCAGTACTTC. Residues: CASSVVTYEQYF.